This TCR beta chain was obtained from a study of tumor and adjacent non-tumor tissue in lung cancer. Study summary: Patients comprised roughly 12 adenocarcinoma, a couple of squamous cell carcinoma and 1 small cell lung cancer. Stage I to III disease affected about nine men and 5 women aged roughly 30 to 80.

The template was RNA from unsorted bulk tissue. This non-tumor lung sample came from over 3 cm beyond the tumor edge. Donors were chemotherapy-naive, newly diagnosed lung cancer surgical patients in China, August–late 2014. With 10 bases removed from V and 7 bases from J, the gap between germline ends came to 19 bases. CDR1 ENHRY and CDR2 SYGVKD come from the germline V gene. This CDR3 has 14 amino acids. Findings and caveats of the study: Compared with tumor, normal lung showed significantly lower TCR diversity.

A modified ARM-PCR protocol with three rounds of nested PCR amplified TCRbeta. TCRdb re-analysed the multiplex PCR reads in MiXCR, keeping a single row per CDR3 protein. The repertoire consists of about 43,000 distinct CDR3 sequences, with 60% occurring once and the leading ten covering less than 55%. This clonotype was observed many times. As yet, its antigen is unknown. The receptor comes from a man aged 50 to 59 with non-small cell lung cancer. The sample comprised distant non-tumor lung tissue. The rearrangement uses TRBV10-3 and TRBJ2-2; possibly TRBD1 or TRBD2 for D (5 bases each). Written as DNA, the CDR3 is TGTGCCACCCGACGGGACCCCCAGCGCGGGGAGCTGTTTTTT. Its translation: CATRRDPQRGELFF.